This T cell receptor (beta chain) was documented in a study of cytomegalovirus exposure and HLA in healthy donors. The study ran its PCR with 60 Vbeta and 13 Jbeta primers. Method: immunoSEQ multiplex PCR; TCRdb's copy keeps in-frame clones and lacks some. This table has more than 80,000 clones, roughly 86% appearing once. This clone appeared a few times. This CDR3 comprises 16 residues. The ends lost 5 bases at V and 0 bases at J; junction bases unmatched: 10. The germline CDR1 and CDR2 sequences are SGHAT and FQNNGV. J is TRBJ2-7 and V is TRBV11-2, with 7 bases matching TRBD2. The specimen was PBMCs. This TCR derives from a man aged 25-45 years in good health and CMV-seropositive. The CDR3, as DNA: TGTGCCAGCAGCCCACTAGCGAGAGCAACCTCCTACGAGCAGTACTTC. The encoded protein is CASSPLARATSYEQYF.